These T cell receptor beta chains were read from a single sample in a study of T cells in Graves' hyperthyroidism and ophthalmopathy. A single record per CDR3 protein comes from TCRdb applying MiXCR to the multiplex PCR reads. Found here are approximately 400,000 distinct CDR3 sequences, 15% to 20% of them singletons; the top ten hold about 3.5%. The sequencing sample was made of blood. The receptors were gathered from a woman under 30 with Graves' hyperthyroidism. CDR3s include the opening cysteine and the closing phenylalanine or tryptophan. A D gene is named only where the DNA matches it firmly. The listing skips clone size in some rows; elsewhere it reads once, few, many or a size class.

abundance,j_gene,v_gene,d_gene,CDR3nt,CDR3aa
.,TRBJ2-7,TRBV25-1,TRBD1,TGTGCCAGCAGTGGGACAGGGGCCCTCACCTCCTACGAGCAGTACTTC,CASSGTGALTSYEQYF
few,TRBJ2-5,TRBV5-4,TRBD2,TGTGCCAGCAGCCTGACCCTAGCGGGAGAGACCCAGTACTTC,CASSLTLAGETQYF
.,TRBJ2-7,TRBV20-1,.,TGCAGTGGACAAGGGGCGGGTCGAGGAGTCGAGCAGTACTTC,CSGQGAGRGVEQYF
many,TRBJ1-2,TRBV4-1,.,TGCGCCAGCAGCCAAGGTCTCACCTATAACTATGGCTACACCTTC,CASSQGLTYNYGYTF
many,TRBJ1-5,TRBV20-1,.,TGCAGTGCTAGAGTCGTTCAGGAATCGCCCCAGCATTTT,CSARVVQESPQHF
many,TRBJ1-5,TRBV12-3/TRBV12-4,.,TGTGCCAGCAGCCCCCGGGAGCCTTTATTGGGCAATCAGCCCCAGCATTTT,CASSPREPLLGNQPQHF
.,TRBJ1-1,TRBV10-3,TRBD1,TGTGCCATCGTAGGGACAGAGAGAGAAGAAGCTTTCTTT,CAIVGTEREEAFF
.,TRBJ1-2,TRBV7-2,.,TGTGCCAGCAGCTTAGCTGGGCCCAGTATGAACACCTTC,CASSLAGPSMNTF
many,TRBJ2-5,TRBV6-5,.,TGTGCCAGCAGTTACTCAAGCGGTATCCAAGAGACCCAGTACTTC,CASSYSSGIQETQYF
few,TRBJ2-5,TRBV19,TRBD2,TGTGCCAGTAGTAGACTAGCTTCAGAGACCCAGTACTTC,CASSRLASETQYF
many,TRBJ1-2,TRBV9,.,TGTGCCAGCAGCGTAGGAAGGGCCAGGAACTATGGCTACACCTTC,CASSVGRARNYGYTF
many,TRBJ2-5,TRBV2,.,TGTGCCAGCAGGGGGCAGCGACAAGAGACCCAGTACTTC,CASRGQRQETQYF
few,TRBJ2-7,TRBV4-1,.,TGCGCCAGCAGCCAAGATGACAGGCGAGCTTACGAGCAGTACTTC,CASSQDDRRAYEQYF
many,TRBJ2-3,TRBV12-3/TRBV12-4,.,TGTGCCAGCAGTACCAGGGAATGGACAGATACGCAGTATTTT,CASSTREWTDTQYF
many,TRBJ1-2,TRBV20-1,TRBD1,TGCAGTGCTAGGGGACAGGGGGACGACTATGGCTACACCTTC,CSARGQGDDYGYTF
.,TRBJ2-5,TRBV6-1,TRBD2,TGTGCCAGCAGTGTAACTAGCGGGGGACACCAAGAGACCCAGTACTTC,CASSVTSGGHQETQYF
.,TRBJ1-5,TRBV5-4,.,TGTGCCAGCAGCTTGGGATTGGATCAGCCCCAGCATTTT,CASSLGLDQPQHF
.,TRBJ2-7,TRBV6-1,TRBD2,TGTGCCAGCAAACTAGCGGTGATCGACGAGCAGTACTTC,CASKLAVIDEQYF
many,TRBJ1-1,TRBV20-1,.,TGCAGTGCGAGACGCGGTGGGCCGAACACTGAAGCTTTCTTT,CSARRGGPNTEAFF
many,TRBJ1-3,TRBV6-5,.,TGTGCCAGCAGGTACGCCGAGAGCTCTGGAAACACCATATATTTT,CASRYAESSGNTIYF
.,TRBJ1-1,TRBV28,.,TGTGCCAGTCTCAGCAGGGGAGACACTGAAGCTTTCTTT,CASLSRGDTEAFF
many,TRBJ2-7,TRBV11-2,.,TGTGCCAGCAGCCCACAGGCCCGCTCCTACGAGCAGTACTTC,CASSPQARSYEQYF
many,TRBJ1-1,TRBV12-3/TRBV12-4,.,TGTGCCAGCAGTTTTTATGGCGCCAGGCCAACGAACACTGAAGCTTTCTTT,CASSFYGARPTNTEAFF
many,TRBJ2-7,TRBV12-3/TRBV12-4,TRBD1,TGTGCCAGCAGTTCCCTCGGACAGGGGGCTTACGAGCAGTACTTC,CASSSLGQGAYEQYF
many,TRBJ1-1,TRBV10-2,TRBD1,TGCGCCAGCAGTGTATCGACAGGGAGCACTGAAGCTTTCTTT,CASSVSTGSTEAFF
many,TRBJ2-7,TRBV7-9,.,TGTGCCAGCAGCCCAGGGGATTCCTACGAGCAGTACTTC,CASSPGDSYEQYF
few,TRBJ2-5,TRBV2,.,TGTGCCAGCAGTGAGCTTGTGCAGACCCAGTACTTC,CASSELVQTQYF
many,TRBJ1-1,TRBV20-1,.,TGCAGTGCTAGAGAATACAGGGATGGGACTGAAGCTTTCTTT,CSAREYRDGTEAFF
many,TRBJ2-5,TRBV12-3/TRBV12-4,TRBD1,TGTGCCAGCAGTGGACGTCCCGGGACAGGGGCGCGGGATCAAGAGACCCAGTACTTC,CASSGRPGTGARDQETQYF
many,TRBJ1-2,TRBV2,.,TGTGCCAGCAGTGAAGACGGAGGTCAGGGGTGGACAGACTATGGCTACACCTTC,CASSEDGGQGWTDYGYTF
.,TRBJ1-3,TRBV3-1,.,TGTGCCAGCAGCTCCTTCCCTTCCTACTCTGGAAACACCATATATTTT,CASSSFPSYSGNTIYF
many,TRBJ2-2,TRBV12-3/TRBV12-4,.,TGTGCCAGCAGTTTCGGGTCAGAAAGCACCGGGGAGCTGTTTTTT,CASSFGSESTGELFF
.,TRBJ2-7,TRBV6-5,.,TGTGCCAGCAGTTTCTATGTCTTGGGCCAAAAGCGGCACGAGCAGTACTTC,CASSFYVLGQKRHEQYF
many,TRBJ2-7,TRBV6-1,.,TGTGCCAGCCACACTGGTAGGGGGGCCCGGGAGAAGCAGTACTTC,CASHTGRGAREKQYF
many,TRBJ1-5,TRBV2,.,TGTGCCAGCAGGTCAGGTGGACAAGGGCCCCAGCATTTT,CASRSGGQGPQHF